This T cell receptor (beta chain) is from a study of CD8+ T cells in alopecia areata. The sample's treatment: oral pan-JAK inhibitor, 5-10 mg twice daily. Both peripheral blood and punch biopsies of lesional scalp skin were obtained from patients who had alopecia areata. Extraction of RNA preceded its reverse transcription into cDNA, which served as the sequencing template. The method was immunoSEQ multiplex PCR; TCRdb's version includes in-frame clones alone and lacks a portion of them. The sample contains around 300,000 clones, 60% of which appear only once. Study results and limitations: Researchers reported that TCR sharing among patients proved less clear than in mice, possibly HLA-linked. Persistence of many expanded lesional clones was seen in scalp and blood during tofacitinib. Higher clonality than in normal scalp was seen in lesional scalp, especially alopecia totalis/universalis.

Turning to this clone: Its antigen remains unidentified.

The sequencing here drew on CD4+ T cells sorted from blood, taken around week 53, from a patient treated with tofacitinib. The sequence derives from a human donor with alopecia areata.

CDR3 in DNA: TGTGCCACGCAACGAGGGATGGGGGCTGAAGCTTTCTTT. Translated, it gives CATQRGMGAEAFF. This chain joins TRBV15 and TRBJ1-1; D perhaps matches TRBD1 (5 bases). Looked up from germline, CDR1 is LNHNV and CDR2 is YYDKDF (reference sequence). The CDR3 has 13 amino acids. V was trimmed by 9 bases and J by 6 bases, leaving 17 bases between them. The full variable domain, its missing parts supplied by reference TRBV15 and TRBJ1-1, is DAMVIQNPRYQVTQFGKPVTLSCSQTLNHNVMYWYQQKSSQAPKLLFHYYDKDFNNEADTPDNFQSRRPNTSFCFLDIRSPGLGDTAMYLCATQRGMGAEAFFGQGTRLTVV.